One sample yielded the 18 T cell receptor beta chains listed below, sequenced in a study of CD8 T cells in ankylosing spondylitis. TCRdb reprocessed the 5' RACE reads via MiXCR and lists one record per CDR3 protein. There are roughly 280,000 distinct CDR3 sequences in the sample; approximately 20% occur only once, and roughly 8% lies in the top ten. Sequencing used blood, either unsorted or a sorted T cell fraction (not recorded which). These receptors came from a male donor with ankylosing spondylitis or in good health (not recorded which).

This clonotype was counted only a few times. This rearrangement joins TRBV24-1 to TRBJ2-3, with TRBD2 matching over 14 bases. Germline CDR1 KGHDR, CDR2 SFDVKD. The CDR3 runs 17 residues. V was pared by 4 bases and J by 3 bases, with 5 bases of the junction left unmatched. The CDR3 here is CATSDPGLAGVTDTQYF. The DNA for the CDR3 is TGTGCCACCAGTGACCCGGGACTAGCGGGGGTAACAGATACGCAGTATTTT.

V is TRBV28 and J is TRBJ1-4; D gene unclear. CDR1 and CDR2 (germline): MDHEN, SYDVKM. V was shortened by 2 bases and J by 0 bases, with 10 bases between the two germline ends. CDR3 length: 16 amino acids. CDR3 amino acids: CASSLVLIATNEKLFF. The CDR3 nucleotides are TGTGCCAGCAGTTTAGTCTTGATTGCAACTAATGAAAAACTGTTTTTT.

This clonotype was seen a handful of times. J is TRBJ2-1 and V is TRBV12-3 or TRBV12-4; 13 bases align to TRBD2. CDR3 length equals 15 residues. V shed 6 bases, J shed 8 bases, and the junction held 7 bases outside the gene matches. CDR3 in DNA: TGTGCCAGCAGACCTGGACTAGCGGGAGCTTATGAGCAGTTCTTC. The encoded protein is CASRPGLAGAYEQFF.

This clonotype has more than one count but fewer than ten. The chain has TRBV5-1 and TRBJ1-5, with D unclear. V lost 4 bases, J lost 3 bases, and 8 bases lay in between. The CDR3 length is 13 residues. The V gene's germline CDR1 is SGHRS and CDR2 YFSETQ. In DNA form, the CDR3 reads TGCGCCAGCAGCATCGACGTCAATCAGCCCCAGCATTTT. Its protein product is CASSIDVNQPQHF.

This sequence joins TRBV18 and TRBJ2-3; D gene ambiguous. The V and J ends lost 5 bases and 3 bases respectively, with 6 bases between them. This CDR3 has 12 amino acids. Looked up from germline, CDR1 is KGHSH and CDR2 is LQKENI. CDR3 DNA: TGTGCCAGCTCAATTGGAACAGATACGCAGTATTTT. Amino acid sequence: CASSIGTDTQYF.

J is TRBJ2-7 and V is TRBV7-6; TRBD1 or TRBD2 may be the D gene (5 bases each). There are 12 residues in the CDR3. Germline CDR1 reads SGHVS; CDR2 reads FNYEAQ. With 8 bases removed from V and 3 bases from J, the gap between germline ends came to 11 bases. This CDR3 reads CASLWGYYEQYV. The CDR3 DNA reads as TGTGCCAGCCTGTGGGGGTACTACGAGCAGTACGTC.

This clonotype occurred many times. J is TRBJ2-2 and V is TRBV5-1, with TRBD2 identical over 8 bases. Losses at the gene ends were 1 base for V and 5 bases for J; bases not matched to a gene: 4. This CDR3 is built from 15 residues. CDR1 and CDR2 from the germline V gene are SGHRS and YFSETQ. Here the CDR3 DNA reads TGCGCCAGCAGCTTGATAGCGGGAAGAACCGGGGAGCTGTTTTTT. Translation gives CASSLIAGRTGELFF.

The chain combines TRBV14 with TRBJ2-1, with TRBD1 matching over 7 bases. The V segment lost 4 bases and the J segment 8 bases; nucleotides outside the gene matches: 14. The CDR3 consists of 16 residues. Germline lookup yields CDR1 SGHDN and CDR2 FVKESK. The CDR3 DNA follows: TGTGCCAGCAGCCGAGGCTCCGGGACAGCCATGTATGAGCAGTTCTTC. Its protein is CASSRGSGTAMYEQFF.

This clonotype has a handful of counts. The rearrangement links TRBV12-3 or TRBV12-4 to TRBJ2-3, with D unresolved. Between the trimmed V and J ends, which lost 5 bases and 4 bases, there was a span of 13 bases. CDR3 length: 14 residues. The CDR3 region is CASSGSSAPDTQYF. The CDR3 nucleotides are TGTGCCAGCAGTGGCTCGTCAGCGCCAGATACGCAGTATTTT.

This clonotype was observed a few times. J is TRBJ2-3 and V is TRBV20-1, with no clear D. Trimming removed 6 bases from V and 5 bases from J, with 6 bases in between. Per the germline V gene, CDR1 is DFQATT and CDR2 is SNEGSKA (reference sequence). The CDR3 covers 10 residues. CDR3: CSALVDTQYF. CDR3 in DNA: TGCAGTGCCCTAGTAGATACGCAGTATTTT.

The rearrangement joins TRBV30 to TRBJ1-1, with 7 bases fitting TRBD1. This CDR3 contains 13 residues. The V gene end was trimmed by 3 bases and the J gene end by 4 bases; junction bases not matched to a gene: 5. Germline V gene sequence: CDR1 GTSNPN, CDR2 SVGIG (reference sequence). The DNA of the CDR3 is TGTGCCTGGAGCGAAGACAGGGTCACTGAAGCTTTCTTT. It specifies CAWSEDRVTEAFF. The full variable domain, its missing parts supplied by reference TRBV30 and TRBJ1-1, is SQTIHQWPATLVQPVGSPLSLECTVEGTSNPNLYWYRQAAGRGLQLLFYSVGIGQISSEVPQNLSASRPQDRQFILSSKKLLLSDSGFYLCAWSEDRVTEAFFGQGTRLTVV.

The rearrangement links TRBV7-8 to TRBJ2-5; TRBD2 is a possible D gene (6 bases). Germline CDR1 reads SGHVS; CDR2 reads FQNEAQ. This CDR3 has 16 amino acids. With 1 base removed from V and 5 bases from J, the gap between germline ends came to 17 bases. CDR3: CASSLVGGVSGETQYF. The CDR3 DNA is TGTGCCAGCAGCTTAGTCGGCGGGGTCAGCGGGGAGACCCAGTACTTC.

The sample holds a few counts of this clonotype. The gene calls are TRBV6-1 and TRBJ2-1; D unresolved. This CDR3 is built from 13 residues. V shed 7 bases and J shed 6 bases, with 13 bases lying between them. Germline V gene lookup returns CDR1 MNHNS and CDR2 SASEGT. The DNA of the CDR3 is TGTGCCAGCACCGAGCAACGGGCCAATGAGCAGTTCTTC. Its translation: CASTEQRANEQFF.

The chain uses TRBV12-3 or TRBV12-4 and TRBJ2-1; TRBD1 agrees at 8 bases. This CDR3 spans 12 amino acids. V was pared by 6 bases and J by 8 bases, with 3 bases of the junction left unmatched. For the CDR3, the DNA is TGTGCCAGCAGGGACAGGGTCTATGAGCAGTTCTTC. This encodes CASRDRVYEQFF.

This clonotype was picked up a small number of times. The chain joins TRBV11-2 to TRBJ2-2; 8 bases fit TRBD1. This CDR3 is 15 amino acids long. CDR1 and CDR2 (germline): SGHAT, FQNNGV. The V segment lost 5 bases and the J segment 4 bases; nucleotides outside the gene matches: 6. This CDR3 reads CASSRRTGPTGELFF. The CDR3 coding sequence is TGTGCCAGCAGCCGTCGGACAGGGCCCACCGGGGAGCTGTTTTTT.

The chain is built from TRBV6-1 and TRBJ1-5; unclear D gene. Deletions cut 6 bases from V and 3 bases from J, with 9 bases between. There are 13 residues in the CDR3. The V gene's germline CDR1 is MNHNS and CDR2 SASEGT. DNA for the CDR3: TGTGCCAGCAGGCTCAAAACCAATCAGCCCCAGCATTTT. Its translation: CASRLKTNQPQHF.

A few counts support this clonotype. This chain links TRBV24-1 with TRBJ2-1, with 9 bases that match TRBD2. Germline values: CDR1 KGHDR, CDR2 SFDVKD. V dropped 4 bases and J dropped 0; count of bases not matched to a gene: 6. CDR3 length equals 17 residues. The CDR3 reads CATSDPIAGDSYNEQFF. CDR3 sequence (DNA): TGTGCCACCAGTGACCCCATAGCGGGAGACTCCTACAATGAGCAGTTCTTC.

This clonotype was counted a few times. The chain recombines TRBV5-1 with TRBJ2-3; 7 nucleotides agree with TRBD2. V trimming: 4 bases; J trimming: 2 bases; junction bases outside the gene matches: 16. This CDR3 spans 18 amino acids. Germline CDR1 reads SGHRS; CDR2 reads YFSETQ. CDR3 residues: CASSALTLAERATDTQYF. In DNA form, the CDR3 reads TGCGCCAGCAGCGCCCTTACGCTAGCGGAGAGAGCCACAGATACGCAGTATTTT. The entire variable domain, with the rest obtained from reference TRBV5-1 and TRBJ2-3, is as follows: KAGVTQTPRYLIKTRGQQVTLSCSPISGHRSVSWYQQTPGQGLQFLFEYFSETQRNKGNFPGRFSGRQFSNSRSEMNVSTLELGDSALYLCASSALTLAERATDTQYFGPGTRLTVL.